Given below is one TCR beta chain in context. This sample was included in a study of blood T cell repertoires in COVID-19. Original processing methods: The authors estimated nucleated cell counts from reference gene primer amplification. This table comes from immunoSEQ multiplex PCR, and its TCRdb copy is limited to in-frame clones, with some not included. The V and J calls and clone size were taken over from that table, and D and trimming were inferred from the DNA. The sample yields about 360,000 clones, 75% to 90% seen once. V was cut by 1 base and J by 3 bases, with 13 bases left in between. The CDR3 has 15 amino acids. Germline-derived CDR1 and CDR2 are LGHNA and YSLEER.

V usage is TRBV4-3 and J usage is TRBJ2-7, with a possible D match to TRBD1 (7 bases). Sequenced material: peripheral blood. This TCR came from a woman aged 60-75 years with COVID-19, enrolled during active disease. The CDR3 loop reads CASSQGQGGIYEQYF. The CDR3, as DNA: TGCGCCAGCAGCCAAGGTCAGGGGGGAATCTACGAGCAGTACTTC.